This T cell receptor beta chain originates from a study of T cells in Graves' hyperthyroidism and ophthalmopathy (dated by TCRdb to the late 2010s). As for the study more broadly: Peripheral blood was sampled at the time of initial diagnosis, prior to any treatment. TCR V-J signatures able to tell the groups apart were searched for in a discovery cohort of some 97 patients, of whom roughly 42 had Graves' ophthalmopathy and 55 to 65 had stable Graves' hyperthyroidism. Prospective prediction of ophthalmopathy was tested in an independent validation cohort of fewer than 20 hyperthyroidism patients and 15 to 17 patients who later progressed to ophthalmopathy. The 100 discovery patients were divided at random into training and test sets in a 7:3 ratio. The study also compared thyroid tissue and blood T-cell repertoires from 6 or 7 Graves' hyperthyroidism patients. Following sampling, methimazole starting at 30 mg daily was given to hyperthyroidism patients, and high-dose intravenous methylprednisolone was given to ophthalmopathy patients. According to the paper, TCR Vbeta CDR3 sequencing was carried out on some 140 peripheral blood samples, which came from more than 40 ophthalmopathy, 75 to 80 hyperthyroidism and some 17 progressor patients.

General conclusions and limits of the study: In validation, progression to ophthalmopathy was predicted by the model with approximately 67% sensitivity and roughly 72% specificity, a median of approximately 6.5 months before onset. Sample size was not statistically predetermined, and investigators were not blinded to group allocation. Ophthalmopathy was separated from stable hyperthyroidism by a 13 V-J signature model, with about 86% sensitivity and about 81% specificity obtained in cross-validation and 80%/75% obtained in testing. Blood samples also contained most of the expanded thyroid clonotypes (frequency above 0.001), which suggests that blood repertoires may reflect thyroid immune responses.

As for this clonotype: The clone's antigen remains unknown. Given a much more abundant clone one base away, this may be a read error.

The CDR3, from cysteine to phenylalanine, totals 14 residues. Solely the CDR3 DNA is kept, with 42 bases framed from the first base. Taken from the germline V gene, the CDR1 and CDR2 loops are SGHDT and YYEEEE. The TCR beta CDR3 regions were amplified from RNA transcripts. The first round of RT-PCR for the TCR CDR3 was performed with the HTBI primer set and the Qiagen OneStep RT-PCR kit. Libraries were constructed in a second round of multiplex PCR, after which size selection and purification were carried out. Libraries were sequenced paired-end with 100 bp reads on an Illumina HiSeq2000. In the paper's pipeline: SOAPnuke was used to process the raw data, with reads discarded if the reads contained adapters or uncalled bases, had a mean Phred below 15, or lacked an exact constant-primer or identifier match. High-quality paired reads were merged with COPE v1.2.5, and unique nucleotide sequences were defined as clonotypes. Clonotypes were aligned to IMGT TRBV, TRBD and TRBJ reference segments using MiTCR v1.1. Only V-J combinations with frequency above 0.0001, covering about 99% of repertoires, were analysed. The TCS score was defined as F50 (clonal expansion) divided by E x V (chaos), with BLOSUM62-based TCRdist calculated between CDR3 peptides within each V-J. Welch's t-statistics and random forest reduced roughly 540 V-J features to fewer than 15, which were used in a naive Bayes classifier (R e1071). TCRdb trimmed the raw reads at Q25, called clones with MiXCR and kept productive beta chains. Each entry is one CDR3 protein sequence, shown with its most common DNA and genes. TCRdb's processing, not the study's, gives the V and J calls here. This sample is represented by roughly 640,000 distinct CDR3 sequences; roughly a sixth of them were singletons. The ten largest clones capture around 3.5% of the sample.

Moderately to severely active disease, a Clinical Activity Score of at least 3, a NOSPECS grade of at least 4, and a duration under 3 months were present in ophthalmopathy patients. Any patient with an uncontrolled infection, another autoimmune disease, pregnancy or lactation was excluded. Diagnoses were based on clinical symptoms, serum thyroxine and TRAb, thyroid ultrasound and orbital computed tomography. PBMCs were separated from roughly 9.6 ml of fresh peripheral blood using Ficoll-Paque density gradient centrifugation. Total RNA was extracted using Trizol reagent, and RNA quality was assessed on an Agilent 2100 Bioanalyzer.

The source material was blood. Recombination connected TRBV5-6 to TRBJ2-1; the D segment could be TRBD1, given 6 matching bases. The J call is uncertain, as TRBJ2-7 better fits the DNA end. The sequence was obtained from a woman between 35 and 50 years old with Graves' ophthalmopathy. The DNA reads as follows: TGTGCCAGCAGCTTCTACGACAGGTACAATGAGCAGTACTTC. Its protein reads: CASSFYDRYNEQYF.